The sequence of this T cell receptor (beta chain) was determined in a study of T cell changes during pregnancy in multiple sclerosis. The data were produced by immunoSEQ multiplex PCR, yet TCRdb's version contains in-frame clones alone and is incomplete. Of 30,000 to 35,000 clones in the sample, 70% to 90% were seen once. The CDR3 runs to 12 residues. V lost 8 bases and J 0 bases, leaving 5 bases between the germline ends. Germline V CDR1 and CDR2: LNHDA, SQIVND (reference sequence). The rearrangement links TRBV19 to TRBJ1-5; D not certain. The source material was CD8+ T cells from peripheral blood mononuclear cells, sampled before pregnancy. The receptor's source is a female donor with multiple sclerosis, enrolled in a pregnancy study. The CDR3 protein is CASSHSNQPQHF. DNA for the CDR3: TGTGCCAGTTCCCATAGCAATCAGCCCCAGCATTTT.